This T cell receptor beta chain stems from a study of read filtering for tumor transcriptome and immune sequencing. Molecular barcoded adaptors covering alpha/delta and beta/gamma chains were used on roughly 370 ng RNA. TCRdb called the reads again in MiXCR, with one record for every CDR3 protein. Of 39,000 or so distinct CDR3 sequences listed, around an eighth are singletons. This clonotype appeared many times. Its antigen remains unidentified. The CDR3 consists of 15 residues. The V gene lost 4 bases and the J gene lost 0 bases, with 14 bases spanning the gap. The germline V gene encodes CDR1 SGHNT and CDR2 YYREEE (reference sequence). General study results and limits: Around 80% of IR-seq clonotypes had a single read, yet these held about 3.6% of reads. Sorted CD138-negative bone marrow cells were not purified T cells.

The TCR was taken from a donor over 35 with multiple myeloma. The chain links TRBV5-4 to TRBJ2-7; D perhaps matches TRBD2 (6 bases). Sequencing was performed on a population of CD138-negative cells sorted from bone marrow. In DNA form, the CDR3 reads TGTGCCAGCAGCGAGGAGGGAGACACCTCCTACGAGCAGTACTTC. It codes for CASSEEGDTSYEQYF.